The 6 T cell receptor beta chains below come from one sample, sequenced in a study of T cell changes during pregnancy in multiple sclerosis. The protocol was immunoSEQ multiplex PCR, while the TCRdb copy is restricted to in-frame clones and leaves out a portion. The data show some 40,000 clones, 94% seen once. The specimen comprised CD4+ T cells from peripheral blood mononuclear cells, sampled in the second trimester of pregnancy. Receptors originate from a female donor with multiple sclerosis, enrolled in a pregnancy study.

The chain combines TRBV18 with TRBJ2-1, with 10 bases fitting TRBD1. V lost 3 bases, J lost 1 base, and 9 bases stayed unmatched. CDR3 size: 18 residues. Germline assignment: CDR1 KGHSH and CDR2 LQKENI. CDR3 nucleotides: TGTGCCAGCTCACCGGCGGGACAGGGGACGGCGTCCTACAATGAGCAGTTCTTC. Its translation is CASSPAGQGTASYNEQFF. Variable domain in full (rest from reference TRBV18 and TRBJ2-1): NAGVMQNPRHLVRRRGQEARLRCSPMKGHSHVYWYRQLPEEGLKFMVYLQKENIIDESGMPKERFSAEFPKEGPSILRIQQVVRGDSAAYFCASSPAGQGTASYNEQFFGPGTRLTVL.

CDR3 loop: CAWSLGQGASYEQYF. CDR3 nucleotides: TGTGCCTGGAGCCTAGGACAGGGGGCTTCCTACGAGCAGTACTTC. This rearrangement joins TRBV30 to TRBJ2-7, with 11 bases aligning to TRBD1. The germline CDR1 and CDR2 sequences are GTSNPN and SVGIG (reference sequence). V trimming: 3 bases; J trimming: 1 base; junction bases outside the gene matches: 5. The CDR3 is made up of 15 amino acids.

The chain couples TRBV19 to TRBJ1-4; 7 nucleotides match TRBD1. The CDR3 runs to 16 residues. The ends lost 5 bases at V and 0 bases at J; junction bases unmatched: 6. The germline V gene has CDR1 LNHDA and CDR2 SQIVND (reference sequence). DNA of the CDR3: TGTGCCAGTAGTCCTCGGACAGGAGCAACTAATGAAAAACTGTTTTTT. This translates into CASSPRTGATNEKLFF.

V and J are TRBV7-8 and TRBJ2-7, with D perhaps TRBD2 (5 bases). Trimming took 3 bases from V and 6 from J, leaving 15 bases between them. The CDR3 consists of 14 residues. Germline CDR1 reads SGHVS; CDR2 reads FQNEAQ. Here the CDR3 DNA reads TGTGCCAGCAGCTTCGGTGAGGGAAGCGGCGAGCAGTACTTC. It encodes CASSFGEGSGEQYF.

This sequence joins TRBV25-1 and TRBJ1-2, with TRBD1 identical over 8 bases. This CDR3 comprises 13 residues. Germline assignment: CDR1 MGHDK and CDR2 SYGVNS. With V trimmed by 5 bases and J by 4 bases, 3 bases remained unmatched. DNA of the CDR3: TGTGCCAGCAGTCAGGGGGCTGCCTATGGCTACACCTTC. It codes for CASSQGAAYGYTF.

The rearrangement joins TRBV9 to TRBJ2-1; D unclear. Trimming pared 4 bases from V and 10 bases from J, leaving 15 bases between. The CDR3 length is 13 residues. Germline CDR1 is SGDLS and CDR2 is YYNGEE. CDR3 sequence (DNA): TGTGCCAGCAGCCCTAGACCTCAGCAGGAGCAGTTCTTC. This codes for CASSPRPQQEQFF.